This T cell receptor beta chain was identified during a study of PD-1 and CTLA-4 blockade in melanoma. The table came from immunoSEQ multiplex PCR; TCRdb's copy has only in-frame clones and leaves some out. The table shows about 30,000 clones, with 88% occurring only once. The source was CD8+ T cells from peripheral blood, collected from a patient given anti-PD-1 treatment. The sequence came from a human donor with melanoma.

CDR3 nucleotides: TGTGCCAGCAGATCATCGGCGGGCCCCATTCTTCAAGAGACCCAGTACTTC. As protein: CASRSSAGPILQETQYF. This chain links TRBV7-8 with TRBJ2-5; D possibly corresponds to TRBD2 (5 bases). The V end lost 6 bases, the J end lost 2 bases, and 22 bases lay between the germline ends. The CDR3 length is 17 residues. Looked up from germline, CDR1 is SGHVS and CDR2 is FQNEAQ.